The clone carrying this TCR beta chain was seen more than once but under ten times. Its antigen remains unidentified. This sample is drawn from a study of Graves' ophthalmopathy and Graves' hyperthyroidism. The study's findings and limits: The model flagged ophthalmopathy progression at 55% to 71% sensitivity and around 77% specificity.

The CDR3 is 16 residues long. Looked up from germline, CDR1 is SGHRS and CDR2 is YFSETQ. Trimming at V came to 5 bases and at J to 0 bases, leaving 6 bases not matched to a gene. Scientists amplified the TCR beta CDR3 regions from RNA transcripts. First-round RT-PCR relied on HTBI primers, and a second-round multiplex PCR came next. TCRdb passed the multiplex PCR reads through MiXCR, listing each CDR3 protein once. This table holds 900,000 to 1,200,000 distinct CDR3 sequences, about two fifths found once. Eligible hyperthyroidism cases comprised new diagnoses of under 2 months' duration in individuals aged 18 to 65.

The chain recombines TRBV5-1 with TRBJ2-7, with 12 bases fitting TRBD2. The sequence came from an adult man with Graves' hyperthyroidism. The source material was peripheral blood or thyroid tissue (not recorded which). Written as DNA, the CDR3 is TGCGCCAGCAGTTGGACTAGCGGGGATTACTCCTACGAGCAGTACTTC. Encoded protein: CASSWTSGDYSYEQYF.